These T cell receptor beta chains were read from a single sample in a study of blood T cell repertoires in COVID-19. Here immunoSEQ multiplex PCR was the method, and the copy in TCRdb shows in-frame clones only, minus some. The repertoire holds some 460,000 clones, approximately 86% seen once, with about 0.75% in the top ten. The sequencing sample was made of PBMCs or T cells enriched from blood (not recorded which). These receptors originate from a woman aged 18 to 35 who had recovered from COVID-19. Each CDR3 is given with its conserved first and last residue. D genes are given only for firm matches. Size is stated for part of the rows, as once, few or many counts, or as a class when the clone is expanded.

>.|TRBV5-1|TRBJ1-6|.
TGCGCCAGCAGCTTGGGTCCTTCTTCACCCCTCCACTTT
CASSLGPSSPLHF
>.|TRBV4-1|TRBJ2-3|TRBD2
TGCGCCAGCAGCCAAGCTGGGGGGGTGCAGTATTTT
CASSQAGGVQYF
>.|TRBV7-6|TRBJ2-3|TRBD1
TGTGCCAGCAGCTTAGGAGGGGGCGGCGCAGATACGCAGTATTTT
CASSLGGGGADTQYF
>.|TRBV6-4|TRBJ1-3|.
TGTGCCAGCAGTCCATACGAACAGACAGGATCAGCTGGAAACACCATATATTTT
CASSPYEQTGSAGNTIYF
>.|TRBV10-3|TRBJ1-1|TRBD1
TGTGCCATCAGAACAGACAGGGGGAACACTGAAGCTTTCTTT
CAIRTDRGNTEAFF
>.|TRBV11-1|TRBJ1-2|.
TGTGCCAGCAGCCCTGGGCAGGGAAACTATGGCTACACCTTC
CASSPGQGNYGYTF
>.|TRBV7-2|TRBJ1-2|TRBD1
TGTGCCAGCAGCTTAAATAGTAGGAGGGACAGGGGGGTTATGCATGGCTACACCTTC
CASSLNSRRDRGVMHGYTF
>.|TRBV28|TRBJ1-5|.
TGTGCCAGCAGTTTATTGGCAAGGAGGCATCAGCCCCAGCATTTT
CASSLLARRHQPQHF
>.|TRBV7-2|TRBJ2-7|TRBD1
TGTGCCAGCAGCTGGCGGACAGGGGCCCCCTACGAGCAGTACTTC
CASSWRTGAPYEQYF
>.|TRBV7-9|TRBJ1-2|.
TGTGCCAGCAGGGGGACATACCAGACAGAGCCCTATGGCTACACCTTC
CASRGTYQTEPYGYTF
>few|TRBV7-2|TRBJ2-7|.
TGTGCCAGCAGCTTCTCCGGGACACACACCTACGAGCAGTACTTC
CASSFSGTHTYEQYF
>few|TRBV27|TRBJ1-2|.
TGTGCCAGCAGTCCCTCCGGGGAGGGCTACACCTTC
CASSPSGEGYTF
>once|TRBV29-1|TRBJ2-1|.
TGCAGCGTTGGGGCAGGTCGGAACAATGAGCAGTTCTTC
CSVGAGRNNEQFF
>.|TRBV28|TRBJ1-1|TRBD1
TGTGCCAGCAGCCGGGGACAGGACTCCACTGAAGCTTTCTTT
CASSRGQDSTEAFF
>once|TRBV5-1|TRBJ2-3|.
TGCGCCAGCAGCTCGTACGTAGGGGCTCTCGGAGATACGCAGTATTTT
CASSSYVGALGDTQYF
>.|TRBV2|TRBJ1-3|.
TGTGCCAGCAGTTCGGGTGCGGGAAACACCATATATTTT
CASSSGAGNTIYF
>.|TRBV18|TRBJ2-5|TRBD1
TGTGCCAGCTCACCGGACAGGTTCCAAGAGACCCAGTACTTC
CASSPDRFQETQYF
>.|TRBV7-9|TRBJ1-2|.
TGTGCCAGCAGCTTATGGTCCGGGAGAACAGTAGCTAACTATGGCTACACCTTC
CASSLWSGRTVANYGYTF
>.|TRBV30|TRBJ1-2|.
TGTGCCTGGACTCTCACAGGGTTGGGGGGCTACACCTTC
CAWTLTGLGGYTF
>many|TRBV12-3/TRBV12-4|TRBJ1-1|.
TGTGCCAGCAGACTTAGACAGAACACTGAAGCTTTCTTT
CASRLRQNTEAFF
>.|TRBV4-1|TRBJ1-1|.
TGCGCCAGCAGCCAAGAGAAGGTAGGGGTGAACACTGAAGCTTTCTTT
CASSQEKVGVNTEAFF
>once|TRBV21-1|TRBJ1-2|.
TGTGCCAGCAGCAGAGGACAGGGTCGGGGTTATGGCTACACCTTC
CASSRGQGRGYGYTF
>.|TRBV19|TRBJ2-1|TRBD1
TGTGCCAGTAGTCGCCAGGGGGCTGTGGATGGTGAGCAGTTCTTC
CASSRQGAVDGEQFF
>.|TRBV25-1|TRBJ1-2|.
TGTGCCAGCAGCCCTATCCCGGACAGCCTCTATGGCTACACCTTC
CASSPIPDSLYGYTF
>.|TRBV30|TRBJ1-2|TRBD1
TGTGCCTGGAGGCGGACAGGGGGTGACACCTTC
CAWRRTGGDTF
>.|TRBV18|TRBJ1-1|.
TGTGCCAGCTCACCACTCCTCCTGAACACTGAAGCTTTCTTT
CASSPLLLNTEAFF
>.|TRBV2|TRBJ1-2|TRBD1
TGTGCCAGCAGTCTAAACGCCGGGACAGAAAGCCATGGCTACACCTTC
CASSLNAGTESHGYTF
>.|TRBV5-6|TRBJ2-2|TRBD2
TGTGCCAGCAGCACCCTTGGGACTAGCGGGGTTCCCGGGGAGCTGTTTTTT
CASSTLGTSGVPGELFF
>.|TRBV5-1|TRBJ2-7|TRBD1
TGCGCCAGCAGCTCCGGGACAGGGACATACGAGCAGTACTTC
CASSSGTGTYEQYF
>few|TRBV11-2|TRBJ2-3|TRBD2
TGTGCCAGCAGCTTAAACTCCTTAGCGGGGGGGCAAGATACGCAGTATTTT
CASSLNSLAGGQDTQYF
>.|TRBV6-6|TRBJ2-7|TRBD1
TGTGCCAGCAGCCATGGACAGGGCTCCTACGAGCAGTACTTC
CASSHGQGSYEQYF
>few|TRBV30|TRBJ2-1|.
TGTGCCTGGAAGGCGGACAGCTCCTACAATGAGCAGTTCTTC
CAWKADSSYNEQFF
>.|TRBV30|TRBJ2-4|.
TGTGCCTGGAGTATCGGGGGTCTTAAAAACATTCAGTACTTC
CAWSIGGLKNIQYF
>.|TRBV6-5|TRBJ1-1|.
TGTGCCAGCAGTTACTGGGGGGTGAACACTGAAGCTTTCTTT
CASSYWGVNTEAFF
>.|TRBV6-4|TRBJ1-1|TRBD1
TGTGCCAGCAGTGACCCAGGGACAGGGTACACTGAAGCTTTCTTT
CASSDPGTGYTEAFF
>.|TRBV5-6|TRBJ2-7|TRBD1
TGTGCCAGCAGCCCCCCAGGGGGCTACGAGCAGTACTTC
CASSPPGGYEQYF
>.|TRBV7-2|TRBJ2-7|TRBD2
TGTGCCAGCAGCTTGCCATCTTCCGGGACTAGCGAGCAGTACTTC
CASSLPSSGTSEQYF
>.|TRBV6-6|TRBJ2-2|.
TGTGCCAGCATCAGGGAATCTAACACCGGGGAGCTGTTTTTT
CASIRESNTGELFF
>.|TRBV18|TRBJ1-1|TRBD1
TGTGCCAGCTCACGGGAATCACAGGGGGGGAACACTGAAGCTTTCTTT
CASSRESQGGNTEAFF
>.|TRBV30|TRBJ1-4|.
TGTGCCTGGAGCGCGGGCCCCAATGAAAAACTGTTTTTT
CAWSAGPNEKLFF